These T cell receptor beta chains were read from a single sample in a study of T cell responses to AZD1222 COVID-19 vaccine. The method was immunoSEQ multiplex PCR; TCRdb's version includes in-frame clones alone and lacks a portion of them. Of roughly 130,000 clones detected, about 91% appear once; the ten largest clones hold approximately 3%. Source: peripheral blood, taken on day 0 of AZD1222 vaccination. The receptor source for this set is an adult in good health. The CDR3 runs from the conserved cysteine through the conserved F or W. The D gene is left open where the match is weak. Size is omitted from some rows. Given values are once, few, many or a class for expanded clones.

CASSGTGDGYTF,TGTGCCAGCAGCGGGACAGGGGATGGCTACACCTTC,TRBV7-9,TRBD1,once,TRBJ1-2
CASSLEDQPQHF,TGTGCCAGCAGCCTGGAGGATCAGCCCCAGCATTTT,TRBV14,-,-,TRBJ1-5
CASSQNTGELFF,TGTGCCAGCAGTCAGAACACCGGGGAGCTGTTTTTT,TRBV6-5,-,-,TRBJ2-2
CASSQGPTGLGQPQHF,TGTGCCAGCAGCCAAGGGCCGACAGGCTTAGGTCAGCCCCAGCATTTT,TRBV3-1/TRBV3-2,-,-,TRBJ1-5
CASSSGGAHIFGSTNEKLFF,TGTGCCAGCAGTTCCGGGGGCGCCCATATCTTTGGCTCAACTAATGAAAAACTGTTTTTT,TRBV27,-,-,TRBJ1-4
CASRLQTSYNSPLHF,TGTGCCAGTAGATTACAGACCTCCTATAATTCACCCCTCCACTTT,TRBV19,-,-,TRBJ1-6
CASGTGEWSEAFF,TGTGCCAGCGGCACAGGGGAATGGTCTGAAGCTTTCTTT,TRBV28,TRBD1,-,TRBJ1-1
CASSPTGWYEKLFF,TGTGCCAGCAGTCCAACAGGGTGGTATGAAAAACTGTTTTTT,TRBV28,-,-,TRBJ1-4
CASSLSDRGLGYTF,TGTGCCAGCAGTTTATCTGACAGGGGGCTGGGCTACACCTTC,TRBV28,TRBD1,-,TRBJ1-2
CASSLGTENGYTF,TGCGCCAGCAGCTTGGGGACAGAGAATGGCTACACCTTC,TRBV5-1,-,-,TRBJ1-2
CASSLNQGSYNEQFF,TGTGCCAGCAGCTTAAATCAGGGATCCTACAATGAGCAGTTCTTC,TRBV7-6,-,once,TRBJ2-1
CASSYLGTENTGELFF,TGTGCCAGCAGCTATTTGGGGACGGAGAACACCGGGGAGCTGTTTTTT,TRBV5-4,-,few,TRBJ2-2
CAIAGQAGQETQYF,TGTGCCATCGCGGGCCAGGCGGGACAAGAGACCCAGTACTTC,TRBV10-3,-,-,TRBJ2-5
CASSFASGAVGLAEAFF,TGTGCCAGCAGTTTCGCTTCGGGAGCAGTGGGGTTGGCTGAAGCTTTCTTT,TRBV28,-,-,TRBJ1-1
CASLASGGTEAFF,TGCGCCAGCCTAGCGTCGGGTGGCACTGAAGCTTTCTTT,TRBV10-2,-,-,TRBJ1-1
CASSSGTPYNEQFF,TGTGCCAGCAGTTCCGGGACTCCCTACAATGAGCAGTTCTTC,TRBV27,-,-,TRBJ2-1
CASSFSTFGRGYPPAHVLYF,TGTGCCAGCAGTTTCTCTACCTTCGGGAGAGGATACCCTCCGGCTCACGTTCTGTACTTC,TRBV28,-,-,TRBJ2-7
CASSPAGGSINEQYF,TGTGCCAGCAGCCCAGCTGGCGGGAGTATCAACGAGCAGTACTTC,TRBV7-6,TRBD2,-,TRBJ2-7
CASSSDWTRNEQFF,TGTGCCAGCAGCTCCGACTGGACCCGCAATGAGCAGTTCTTC,TRBV7-9,-,-,TRBJ2-1
CASRGANTGELFF,TGTGCCAGCCGTGGGGCTAACACCGGGGAGCTGTTTTTT,TRBV28,-,-,TRBJ2-2
CASSPDINQPQHF,TGTGCCAGCTCACCGGATATCAATCAGCCCCAGCATTTT,TRBV18,-,-,TRBJ1-5
CASSRGLAGTYNEQFF,TGTGCCAGCAGTCGAGGACTAGCGGGGACCTACAATGAGCAGTTCTTC,TRBV7-3,TRBD2,-,TRBJ2-1
CASSAIAGGLSYEQYF,TGTGCCAGCAGTGCGATAGCGGGGGGATTATCCTACGAGCAGTACTTC,TRBV6-1,TRBD2,-,TRBJ2-7
CASSWGARNEQFF,TGTGCCAGCAGCTGGGGGGCCCGAAATGAGCAGTTCTTC,TRBV7-2,-,-,TRBJ2-1
CASSGPGSGYGYTF,TGTGCCAGCAGCGGACCGGGCAGTGGGTATGGCTACACCTTC,TRBV9,-,-,TRBJ1-2
CASSYSSQSEAFF,TGTGCCAGCAGTTACTCTTCCCAGAGTGAAGCTTTCTTT,TRBV6-5,-,-,TRBJ1-1
CASGGTGYEQYF,TGTGCCAGCGGGGGGACAGGCTACGAGCAGTACTTC,TRBV12-3/TRBV12-4,TRBD1,-,TRBJ2-7
CASSLDLDRPKETQYF,TGTGCCAGCAGCTTAGATTTGGACAGGCCAAAGGAGACCCAGTACTTC,TRBV11-2,TRBD1,-,TRBJ2-5
CASSPIGGRAYTGELFF,TGTGCCAGCAGCCCCATAGGCGGCAGGGCATACACCGGGGAGCTGTTTTTT,TRBV14,-,-,TRBJ2-2
CASSLGASRYNEQFF,TGTGCCAGCAGCTTGGGTGCCAGCCGTTACAATGAGCAGTTCTTC,TRBV7-9,-,-,TRBJ2-1
CASSYVVAGDEQFF,TGTGCCAGCAGTTACGTCGTTGCGGGGGATGAGCAGTTCTTC,TRBV6-6,TRBD2,-,TRBJ2-1
CASTLRRERPYEQYF,TGTGCCAGCACTTTGAGGAGGGAGCGTCCATACGAGCAGTACTTC,TRBV28,-,-,TRBJ2-7
CASSLDRPSYEQYF,TGTGCCAGCAGCTTAGATCGGCCATCCTACGAGCAGTACTTC,TRBV11-3,-,few,TRBJ2-7
CASSDRASNQPQHF,TGTGCCAGCAGTGACAGGGCCAGCAATCAGCCCCAGCATTTT,TRBV2,-,-,TRBJ1-5
CASKSTSGYNEQFF,TGTGCCAGCAAGAGTACTAGCGGCTACAATGAGCAGTTCTTC,TRBV6-5,TRBD2,-,TRBJ2-1
CASSFTGGKETQYF,TGCGCCAGCAGCTTCACGGGGGGGAAAGAGACCCAGTACTTC,TRBV5-1,TRBD2,-,TRBJ2-5
CSASGTSKADTQYF,TGCAGTGCTAGTGGGACTAGCAAAGCAGATACGCAGTATTTT,TRBV20-1,TRBD2,-,TRBJ2-3
CAIRGQGQETQYF,TGTGCCATCAGGGGACAGGGCCAAGAGACCCAGTACTTC,TRBV10-3,TRBD1,-,TRBJ2-5
CASSQGQVNYGYTF,TGTGCCAGCAGTCAAGGACAGGTTAACTATGGCTACACCTTC,TRBV6-2/TRBV6-3,TRBD1,-,TRBJ1-2
CATSRDSTSGSSYEQYF,TGTGCCACCAGCAGAGATTCGACTAGCGGAAGCTCCTACGAGCAGTACTTC,TRBV15,TRBD2,-,TRBJ2-7
CASSQRPGTGYEKLFF,TGTGCCAGCAGCCAGAGGCCCGGGACAGGGTATGAAAAACTGTTTTTT,TRBV4-2,TRBD1,-,TRBJ1-4